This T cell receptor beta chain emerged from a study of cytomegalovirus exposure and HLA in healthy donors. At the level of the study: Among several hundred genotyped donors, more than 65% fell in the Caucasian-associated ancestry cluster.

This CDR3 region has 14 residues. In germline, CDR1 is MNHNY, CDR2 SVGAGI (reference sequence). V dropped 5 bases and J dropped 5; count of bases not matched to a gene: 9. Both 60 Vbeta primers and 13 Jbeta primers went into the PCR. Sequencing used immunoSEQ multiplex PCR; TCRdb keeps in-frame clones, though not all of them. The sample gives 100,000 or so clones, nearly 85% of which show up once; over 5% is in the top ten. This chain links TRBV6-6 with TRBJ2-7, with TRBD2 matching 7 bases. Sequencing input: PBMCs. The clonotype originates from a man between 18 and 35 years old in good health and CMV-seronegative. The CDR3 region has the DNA TGTGCCAGCAGTGCCCCAGGTCGGGGGGACGAGCAGTACTTC. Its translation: CASSAPGRGDEQYF.